These 9 T cell receptor beta chains share one sample of origin, sequenced in a study of blood T cell repertoires in COVID-19. The repertoire was sequenced with immunoSEQ multiplex PCR; TCRdb's copy has only in-frame clones and lacks some. The data hold 250,000 or so clones, with roughly 87% observed a single time. Sequencing was performed on peripheral blood. These receptors originate from a woman aged 40 to 55 who had recovered from COVID-19.

The V call is TRBV7-9, the J call TRBJ2-1, with TRBD1 as a possible D gene (7 bases). The germline CDR1 and CDR2 sequences are SEHNR and FQNEAQ (reference sequence). The CDR3 sequence is 15 residues long. Trimming cost V 2 bases and J 1 base, with 9 bases left between them. CDR3 amino acids: CASSLQGGSYNEQFF. In nucleotides, the CDR3 is TGTGCCAGCAGCTTACAGGGGGGATCCTACAATGAGCAGTTCTTC. Drawing the rest from reference TRBV7-9 and TRBJ2-1, the complete variable domain is DTGVSQNPRHKITKRGQNVTFRCDPISEHNRLYWYRQTLGQGPEFLTYFQNEAQLEKSRLLSDRFSAERPKGSFSTLEIQRTEQGDSAMYLCASSLQGGSYNEQFFGPGTRLTVL.

The V gene is TRBV7-9, the J gene TRBJ2-2, with TRBD2 matching 7 bases. V shed 2 bases, J shed 4 bases, and the junction held 7 bases outside the gene matches. Germline assignment: CDR1 SEHNR and CDR2 FQNEAQ (reference sequence). There are 16 residues in the CDR3. In nucleotides, the CDR3 is TGTGCCAGCAGCTTAAGGGACGGCGGGAGCACCGGGGAGCTGTTTTTT. This encodes CASSLRDGGSTGELFF.

The chain combines TRBV30 with TRBJ2-7; TRBD1 matches at 9 bases. This CDR3 has 13 amino acids. Germline V lookup: CDR1 GTSNPN, CDR2 SVGIG (reference sequence). The V gene end was trimmed by 6 bases and the J gene end by 5 bases; junction bases not matched to a gene: 8. In nucleotides, the CDR3 is TGTGCCTGTCCGGGACAGGGTTCCCACGAGCAGTACTTC. It codes for CACPGQGSHEQYF. Supplemented by reference TRBV30 and TRBJ2-7, the full variable domain reads SQTIHQWPATLVQPVGSPLSLECTVEGTSNPNLYWYRQAAGRGLQLLFYSVGIGQISSEVPQNLSASRPQDRQFILSSKKLLLSDSGFYLCACPGQGSHEQYFGPGTRLTVT.

The rearrangement links TRBV7-9 to TRBJ2-2, with D maybe TRBD2 (6 bases). V lost 5 bases and J lost 6, with 19 bases in between. The CDR3 totals 16 residues. Germline values: CDR1 SEHNR, CDR2 FQNEAQ (reference sequence). CDR3 protein: CASSPYPGSEAGELFF. CDR3 nucleotide sequence: TGTGCCAGCAGCCCATATCCCGGGAGTGAGGCCGGGGAGCTGTTTTTT.

The chain has TRBV3-1 (or the pseudogene TRBV3-2) and TRBJ2-1; no clear D. The CDR3 spans 16 residues. V was pared by 1 base and J by 3 bases, with 13 bases between. Germline assignment: CDR1 LGHDT and CDR2 YNNKEL (reference sequence). CDR3 sequence (DNA): TGTGCCAGCAGCCAAGTCGCCAGCGAGCTCTACAATGAGCAGTTCTTC. Its protein is CASSQVASELYNEQFF.

For the CDR3, the DNA is TGTGCCAGCAGCCGCCCCCGGGACTACCAAGAGACCCAGTACTTC. Protein: CASSRPRDYQETQYF. The V call is TRBV11-3, the J call TRBJ2-5; TRBD2 might be the D (6 bases). The CDR3 has 15 residues. V shed 5 bases and J shed 0 bases, with 13 bases lying between them. Germline V CDR1 and CDR2: SGHNT, YENEEA.

A few counts support this clone. The gene calls are TRBV5-4 and TRBJ1-1; the D is unclear. Germline CDR1 is SGHNT and CDR2 is YYREEE (reference sequence). The CDR3 runs 13 residues. The V gene lost 1 base and the J gene lost 3 bases, with 7 bases spanning the gap. The CDR3 loop reads CASSLTVDTEAFF. In DNA, the CDR3 is TGTGCCAGCAGCTTGACGGTGGACACTGAAGCTTTCTTT.

This clone came up a few times. This chain joins TRBV10-2 and TRBJ2-7; a possible D gene is TRBD2 (5 bases). Between the trimmed V and J ends, which lost 3 bases and 2 bases, there was a span of 11 bases. The CDR3 is 14 amino acids. Germline V lookup: CDR1 WSHSY, CDR2 SAAADI. The CDR3 is CASSDPGFTYEQYF. The CDR3 nucleotides read TGCGCCAGCAGTGATCCGGGATTTACCTACGAGCAGTACTTC.

The rearrangement links TRBV5-5 to TRBJ1-3, with 8 bases that match TRBD1. The CDR3 spans 14 residues. Germline trimming cut 4 bases from V and 4 bases from J; bases unmatched to any gene: 4. Germline V gene data show CDR1 as SGHKS and CDR2 as YYEKEE (reference sequence). The CDR3 is CASSLQGAGNTIYF. CDR3 DNA sequence: TGTGCCAGCAGCCTGCAGGGGGCGGGAAACACCATATATTTT.